This record looks at one T cell receptor (beta chain) sequence and its context. Its antigen is undetermined. A much larger clone lies one base from this, so it may be a read error. This sample stems from a study of blood T cells in healthy people across ages. Study observations and caveats: The percentage of naive T cells correlated strongly with TCR beta diversity.

CDR3 length: 17 residues. CDR1 is SNHLY, CDR2 FYNNEI, per germline. The use of a sample-barcoded 5' primer and a J-beta primer mix characterized a second PCR of 7 to 11 cycles. TCRdb reprocessed the 5' RACE reads with MiXCR, giving one entry per CDR3 protein. The table shows 650,000 to 700,000 distinct CDR3 sequences, with roughly half occurring only once. Donors were systemically healthy Caucasian individuals from Russia aged roughly 6 to 100 years. The sequence was collected from a woman at least 80 years old in good health. This chain links TRBV2 with TRBJ2-4, with 12 positions matching TRBD1. The sample taken for sequencing was blood. For the CDR3, the DNA is TGTGCCAGCAGTAACCGGGACAGGGGGCGCGTAGGGAACAGTCAGTACTTC. The encoded protein is CASSNRDRGRVGNSQYF.